This passage covers 8 T cell receptor beta chains from one sample sequenced in a study of CD8 T cells in ankylosing spondylitis. Broader study findings: In ankylosing spondylitis blood, a motif of seven to nine highly homologous TCR beta variants appeared characteristic.

TCRdb processed the 5' RACE reads anew with MiXCR; each CDR3 protein has one entry. The table lists 700,000 to 850,000 distinct CDR3 sequences, 12% of them singletons. The antigens for these receptors are not known. Material: blood, either unsorted or a sorted T cell fraction (not recorded which). These receptors were obtained from a male donor with ankylosing spondylitis.

This clonotype was seen repeatedly, ten times or more. The chain couples TRBV7-2 to TRBJ2-7; D is ambiguous. Germline V gives CDR1 SGHTA, CDR2 FQGNSA. Trimming took off 6 bases at V and 0 bases at J, with 9 bases between the two ends. This CDR3 contains 13 residues. CDR3 bases: TGTGCCAGCAGTTTTCAATCCTCCTACGAGCAGTACTTC. Its protein is CASSFQSSYEQYF.

The genes are TRBV9 and TRBJ1-4, with D maybe TRBD1 (5 bases). This CDR3 comprises 14 residues. V was clipped by 6 bases and J by 6 bases, with 15 bases between them. Germline V CDR1 and CDR2: SGDLS, YYNGEE. CDR3 region: CASTPGPRDEKLFF. CDR3 nucleotides: TGTGCCAGCACCCCGGGACCGAGAGATGAAAAACTGTTTTTT.

The V gene is TRBV28, the J gene TRBJ2-7; D might be TRBD2 (7 bases). The CDR3 extends over 13 amino acids. The ends were cut back, 10 bases at V and 5 bases at J, with 18 bases in the middle. Germline values: CDR1 MDHEN, CDR2 SYDVKM. The chain's CDR3 is CATSGTPNHEQYF. Written as DNA, the CDR3 is TGTGCCACCAGCGGGACACCTAACCACGAGCAGTACTTC.

This clonotype was seen a few times. The chain joins TRBV20-1 to TRBJ2-5, with D possibly TRBD2 on 6 matching bases. The germline V and J ends were trimmed by 5 bases and 5 bases, with 24 bases remaining between them. Germline lookup yields CDR1 DFQATT and CDR2 SNEGSKA (reference sequence). CDR3 length: 16 amino acids. The CDR3 DNA reads TGCAGTGCTGGACCACGGGGGAGTGATACCCGGGAGACCCAGTACTTC. Residues: CSAGPRGSDTRETQYF.

This clonotype was seen only a few times. The V gene is TRBV20-1, the J gene TRBJ1-1; D is perhaps TRBD1 (5 bases). With 2 bases removed from V and 7 bases from J, the gap between germline ends came to 14 bases. Germline V CDR1 and CDR2: DFQATT, SNEGSKA (reference sequence). The CDR3 loop spans 13 amino acids. CDR3 sequence reads: CSARSGGTFEAFF. CDR3 DNA: TGCAGTGCTAGATCCGGGGGGACTTTTGAAGCTTTCTTT.

In its sample, this clonotype was seen a few times. The chain uses TRBV20-1 and TRBJ2-3; no clear D. In germline, CDR1 is DFQATT, CDR2 SNEGSKA (reference sequence). The V gene lost 3 bases and the J gene lost 7 bases, with 8 bases spanning the gap. The CDR3 is made up of 11 amino acids. CDR3 nucleotide sequence: TGCAGTGCTAGGCTGGGCTATACGCAGTATTTT. Protein product: CSARLGYTQYF.

The chain is built from TRBV20-1 and TRBJ2-1, with no clear D. Germline CDR1 reads DFQATT; CDR2 reads SNEGSKA (reference sequence). This CDR3 has 14 amino acids. The ends were cut back, 6 bases at V and 4 bases at J, with 16 bases in the middle. The CDR3 DNA reads as TGCAGTGCCCTTTTAACGTTGATGTACAATGAGCAGTTCTTC. Residues: CSALLTLMYNEQFF.

CDR3 in amino acids: CSARMGTSDLDTQYF. Here the CDR3 DNA reads TGCAGTGCTAGAATGGGGACTAGCGATTTAGATACGCAGTATTTT. The J gene is TRBJ2-3, the V gene TRBV20-1, with 10 bases aligning to TRBD2. Per the germline V gene, CDR1 is DFQATT and CDR2 is SNEGSKA (reference sequence). The CDR3 runs to 15 residues. V dropped 2 bases and J dropped 5; count of bases not matched to a gene: 7.